Presented here are 15 T cell receptor beta chains from one specimen sequenced in a study of neurological immune-mediated disorders. TCRdb recomputed calls from the 5' RACE reads with MiXCR, one row per CDR3 protein. The repertoire includes roughly 48,000 distinct CDR3 sequences, over 9.5% of them detected once, and roughly 10% sits in the top ten. Documented time point: longitudinal time-point 3. The sample was PBMCs. Every receptor here comes from a male donor with HTLV-1-associated myelopathy (HAM/TSP).

This clonotype was detected many times. This chain connects TRBV7-9 to TRBJ2-2; 9 bases line up with TRBD2. Germline V gives CDR1 SEHNR, CDR2 FQNEAQ (reference sequence). Trimming took 5 bases from V and 2 from J; bases not matched to a gene: 6. The CDR3 has 16 amino acids. DNA of the CDR3: TGTGCCAGCAGCCCCGCGGGGGGGACTAACACCGGGGAGCTGTTTTTT. Encoded protein: CASSPAGGTNTGELFF.

This clonotype was seen at least ten times. This chain joins TRBV20-1 and TRBJ2-3; 7 bases are shared with TRBD2. Germline assignment: CDR1 DFQATT and CDR2 SNEGSKA (reference sequence). This CDR3 spans 12 amino acids. The J segment lost 14 bases and the V segment lost 4 bases, leaving 12 bases of the junction unmatched. The DNA for the CDR3 is TGCAGTGCTACTATCGCCAGCGGGGAAGGGTATTTT. Translated, it gives CSATIASGEGYF.

As for this clonotype: A single base separates this from a much larger clone, so it may be a read error. This chain joins TRBV5-1 and TRBJ1-2; 7 bases fit TRBD1. This CDR3 is 15 amino acids long. Germline CDR1 is SGHRS and CDR2 is YFSETQ. Trimming took 0 bases from V and 9 from J; bases not matched to a gene: 11. CDR3 protein: CASSLDIGQVASYTF. CDR3 bases: TGCGCCAGCAGCTTGGATATCGGACAGGTTGCTAGCTACACCTTC.

This chain links TRBV5-1 with TRBJ2-1, with unresolved D. The CDR3 totals 15 residues. V was clipped by 4 bases and J by 2 bases, with 13 bases between them. Looked up from germline, CDR1 is SGHRS and CDR2 is YFSETQ. CDR3 loop: CASSAYTGPYNEQFF. CDR3 DNA sequence: TGCGCCAGCAGCGCCTACACCGGCCCCTACAATGAGCAGTTCTTC.

This clonotype was observed many times. The rearrangement joins TRBV5-6 to TRBJ2-3, with D maybe TRBD1 (6 bases). CDR3 length: 15 amino acids. Germline V gene data show CDR1 as SGHDT and CDR2 as YYEEEE. V dropped 7 bases and J dropped 0 bases, with 15 bases sitting between them. In nucleotides, the CDR3 is TGTGCCAGCCTCCTTCAGGGGCTTAGCACAGATACGCAGTATTTT. Protein sequence: CASLLQGLSTDTQYF.

This clonotype was counted ten times or more. V and J are TRBV28 and TRBJ1-1; D call uncertain. The CDR3 is 14 amino acids. Per germline, CDR1 MDHEN and CDR2 SYDVKM. The V end was cut by 2 bases, the J end by 4 bases, with 11 bases between. The CDR3: CASSLTGRGTEAFF. The CDR3 nucleotides read TGTGCCAGCAGTTTAACCGGGCGAGGCACTGAAGCTTTCTTT.

The chain uses TRBV6-5 and TRBJ2-6; maybe TRBD1 (5 bases). V was pared by 5 bases and J by 2 bases, with 19 bases between. The germline CDR1 and CDR2 sequences are MNHEY and SVGAGI. The CDR3 has 18 residues. CDR3 coding DNA: TGTGCCAGCAGTCCCCTCCAGGGCCAGAAACCTGGGGCCAACGTCCTGACTTTC. Encoded protein: CASSPLQGQKPGANVLTF.

This clonotype was seen ten or more times. The V and J genes are TRBV5-1 and TRBJ2-3; D remains unclear. In germline, CDR1 is SGHRS, CDR2 YFSETQ. CDR3 length: 16 amino acids. Trimming removed 7 bases at V and 0 bases at J, with 18 bases between. For the CDR3, the DNA is TGCGCCAGCCTTTCGGGTTTATCCCCCAGCACAGATACGCAGTATTTT. Translation: CASLSGLSPSTDTQYF.

The chain couples TRBV27 to TRBJ2-7; TRBD1 aligns across 7 bases. CDR1 is MNHEY, CDR2 SMNVEV, per germline (reference sequence). V lost 6 bases, J lost 0 bases, and 5 bases stayed unmatched. The CDR3 covers 14 residues. The CDR3 DNA follows: TGTGCCAGCAGCATGACAGGGAGCTCCTACGAGCAGTACTTC. Translated: CASSMTGSSYEQYF.

This clonotype was seen at least ten times. The chain uses TRBV24-1 and TRBJ2-2, with D perhaps TRBD2 (6 bases). Germline CDR1 reads KGHDR; CDR2 reads SFDVKD. Trimming stripped 8 bases from V and 4 bases from J, with 16 bases between. CDR3 length equals 15 residues. The CDR3 is CATTAGIGGTGELFF. CDR3 in DNA: TGTGCCACCACGGCCGGGATCGGGGGCACCGGGGAGCTGTTTTTT.

There are many counts of this clonotype. The V call is TRBV7-8, the J call TRBJ2-7; 8 bases match TRBD2. The CDR3 length is 17 residues. J lost 0 bases, V lost 0 bases, and 7 bases had no gene match. Germline values: CDR1 SGHVS, CDR2 FQNEAQ. The CDR3 reads CASSLAVRRGVSYEQYF. CDR3 in DNA: TGTGCCAGCAGCTTAGCGGTCCGGCGGGGGGTCTCCTACGAGCAGTACTTC.

The V call is TRBV18, the J call TRBJ1-1; D not resolved. Trimming pared 4 bases from V and 2 bases from J, leaving 11 bases between. Germline loops: CDR1 KGHSH, CDR2 LQKENI. The CDR3 length is 14 residues. In DNA, the CDR3 is TGTGCCAGCTCACGAGGCTCCTACAACACTGAAGCTTTCTTT. As protein: CASSRGSYNTEAFF.

This clonotype occurred many times. The chain recombines TRBV29-1 with TRBJ2-7; D possibly corresponds to TRBD2 (5 bases). Trimming removed 0 bases at V and 0 bases at J, with 12 bases between. CDR1 and CDR2 (germline): SQVTM, ANQGSEA. CDR3 length: 15 residues. CDR3 sequence (DNA): TGCAGCGTTGAAGAGGCCGGACTTAGCTCCTACGAGCAGTACTTC. It specifies CSVEEAGLSSYEQYF.

In this sample, this clonotype turned up many times. V and J are TRBV20-1 and TRBJ2-1, with 10 bases that match TRBD2. With V trimmed by 6 bases and J by 9 bases, 8 bases remained unmatched. CDR3 length: 13 residues. CDR1 is DFQATT and CDR2 is SNEGSKA in the germline V gene (reference sequence). The CDR3 here is CSASGGAVTEQFF. Here the CDR3 DNA reads TGCAGTGCCAGCGGGGGGGCCGTCACTGAGCAGTTCTTC.

This clonotype appeared many times. V usage is TRBV10-3 and J usage is TRBJ1-1; D is unclear. The germline CDR1 and CDR2 sequences are ENHRY and SYGVKD. The CDR3 contains 13 residues. The V end was cut by 7 bases, the J end by 5 bases, with 14 bases between. The DNA for the CDR3 is TGTGCCATCACTAACTCCGGGAAGACTGAAGCTTTCTTT. Translation: CAITNSGKTEAFF.